Sequencing of this T cell receptor beta chain was carried out in a study of shared clonotypes between healthy human individuals. Study overall: Donors, aged 18 to 49, were a couple of women and three men. Broader study findings: Tissue TCR repertoires likely differ from these blood-only repertoires.

Concerning this clone itself: The antigen is unknown.

The CDR3 spans 14 residues. V shed 1 base and J shed 5 bases, with 12 bases lying between them. Germline V lookup: CDR1 MGHRA, CDR2 YSYEKL. CD4+ cells yielded CD45RA+ naive and CD45RA-negative memory subsets. Here immunoSEQ multiplex PCR was the method, and the copy in TCRdb shows in-frame clones only, minus some. The data contain 2 million to 2.5 million clones, 90% to 95% of them seen just once; the ten biggest clones take up roughly 0.13%. The sequencing sample was made of naive CD4+ T cells sorted from blood. Documented subset: CD45RA+ positively selected. The source of this sequence is a man between 18 and 29 years old in good health. J is TRBJ2-7 and V is TRBV4-1, with D hard to call. CDR3 sequence: CASSQGVVLDEQYF. The CDR3 coding sequence is TGCGCCAGCAGCCAAGGGGTTGTATTGGACGAGCAGTACTTC.